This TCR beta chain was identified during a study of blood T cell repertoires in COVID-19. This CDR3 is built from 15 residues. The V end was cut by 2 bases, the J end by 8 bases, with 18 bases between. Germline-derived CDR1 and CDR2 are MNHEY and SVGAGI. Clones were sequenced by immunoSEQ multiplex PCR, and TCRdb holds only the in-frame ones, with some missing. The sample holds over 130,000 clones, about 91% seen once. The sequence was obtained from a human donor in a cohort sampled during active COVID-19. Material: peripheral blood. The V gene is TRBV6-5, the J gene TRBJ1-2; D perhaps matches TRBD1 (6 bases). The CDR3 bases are TGTGCCAGCAGTTACGGAAGGGGGTTGTACGAAGGCTACACCTTC. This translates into CASSYGRGLYEGYTF.